This T cell receptor (beta chain) was sequenced in a study of a mutant IDH1 vaccine in newly diagnosed glioma. Looking at the study overall: Of treated patients, 62.5% were men and roughly 40% women, averaging around 39 years. Former treatment meant radiotherapy, temozolomide, or both; the majority had gotten both.

The repertoire was sequenced with immunoSEQ multiplex PCR; TCRdb's copy has only in-frame clones and lacks some. The data hold tens of thousands of clones, with more than 80% observed a single time. Described time point: baseline, week 1 (first vaccination visit). Treatment denoted: pre-vaccination baseline after standard-of-care therapy. Findings of the study overall: It was 85% to 95% of patients that developed vaccine-induced immune responses. Pseudoprogression seemingly bore no relation to changes in top peripheral T cell clonotypes.

Remarks on this clone: Its antigen is currently unknown.

The sequencing here drew on PBMCs, taken from a glioma patient treated with radiotherapy, temozolomide or both. This TCR was sampled from a man in his late teens or twenties with glioma.

The CDR3 sequence: CASSRQDGGYTF. CDR3 nucleotide sequence: TGTGCCAGTAGTCGACAGGACGGAGGCTACACCTTC. The chain has TRBV19 and TRBJ1-2, with a possible D match to TRBD1 (6 bases). Deletions cut 5 bases from V and 8 bases from J, with 12 bases between. Germline CDR1 is LNHDA and CDR2 is SQIVND (reference sequence). The CDR3 covers 12 residues.